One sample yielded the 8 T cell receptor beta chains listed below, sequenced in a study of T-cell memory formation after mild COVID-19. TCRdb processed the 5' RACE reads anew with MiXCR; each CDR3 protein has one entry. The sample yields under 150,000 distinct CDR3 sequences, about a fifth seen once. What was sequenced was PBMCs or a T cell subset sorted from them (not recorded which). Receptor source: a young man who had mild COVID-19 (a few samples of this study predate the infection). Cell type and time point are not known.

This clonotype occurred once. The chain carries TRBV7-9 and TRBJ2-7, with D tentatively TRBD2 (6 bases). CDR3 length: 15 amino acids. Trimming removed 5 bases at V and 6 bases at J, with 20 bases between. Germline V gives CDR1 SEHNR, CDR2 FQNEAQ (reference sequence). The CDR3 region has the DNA TGTGCCAGCAGCCCAAGACTAGTCGTAGGGATCGAGCAGTACTTC. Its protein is CASSPRLVVGIEQYF.

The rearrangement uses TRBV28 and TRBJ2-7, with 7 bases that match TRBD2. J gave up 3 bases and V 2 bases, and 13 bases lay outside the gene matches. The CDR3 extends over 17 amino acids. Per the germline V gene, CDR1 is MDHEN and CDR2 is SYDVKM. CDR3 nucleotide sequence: TGTGCCAGCAGTTTAACGGGAGGTGGTTTGAGAAGCTACGAGCAGTACTTC. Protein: CASSLTGGGLRSYEQYF.

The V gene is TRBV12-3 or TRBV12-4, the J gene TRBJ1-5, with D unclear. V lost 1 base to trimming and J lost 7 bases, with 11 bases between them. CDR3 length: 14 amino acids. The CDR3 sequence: CASSLGLGEQPQHF. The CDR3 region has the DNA TGTGCCAGCAGTTTAGGTCTCGGGGAACAGCCCCAGCATTTT.

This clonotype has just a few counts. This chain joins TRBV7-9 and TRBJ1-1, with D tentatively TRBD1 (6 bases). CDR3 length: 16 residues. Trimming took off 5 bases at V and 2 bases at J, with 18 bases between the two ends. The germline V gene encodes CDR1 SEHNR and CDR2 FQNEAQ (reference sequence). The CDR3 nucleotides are TGTGCCAGCAGCCCACAGGGTTGGGGGCCAAACACTGAAGCTTTCTTT. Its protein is CASSPQGWGPNTEAFF.

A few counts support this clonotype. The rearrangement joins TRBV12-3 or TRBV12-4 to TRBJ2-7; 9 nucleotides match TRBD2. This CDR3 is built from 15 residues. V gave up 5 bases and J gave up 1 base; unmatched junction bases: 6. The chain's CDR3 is CASSTVAGASYEQYF. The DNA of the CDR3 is TGTGCCAGCAGTACCGTAGCGGGGGCGTCCTACGAGCAGTACTTC.

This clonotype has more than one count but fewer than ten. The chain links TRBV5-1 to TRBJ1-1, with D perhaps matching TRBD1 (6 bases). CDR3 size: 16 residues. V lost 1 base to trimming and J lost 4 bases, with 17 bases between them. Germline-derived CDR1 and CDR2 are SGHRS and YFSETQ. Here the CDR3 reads CASSLRGAELVTEAFF. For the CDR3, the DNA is TGCGCCAGCAGCTTGAGGGGGGCGGAATTGGTCACTGAAGCTTTCTTT. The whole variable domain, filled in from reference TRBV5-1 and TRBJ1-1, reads KAGVTQTPRYLIKTRGQQVTLSCSPISGHRSVSWYQQTPGQGLQFLFEYFSETQRNKGNFPGRFSGRQFSNSRSEMNVSTLELGDSALYLCASSLRGAELVTEAFFGQGTRLTVV.

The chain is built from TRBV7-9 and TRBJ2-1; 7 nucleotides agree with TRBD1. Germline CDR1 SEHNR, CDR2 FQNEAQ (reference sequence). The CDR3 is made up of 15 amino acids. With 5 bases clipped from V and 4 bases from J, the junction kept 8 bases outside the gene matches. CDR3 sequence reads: CASSIRQGPYNEQFF. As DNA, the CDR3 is TGTGCCAGCAGCATACGACAGGGACCTTACAATGAGCAGTTCTTC.

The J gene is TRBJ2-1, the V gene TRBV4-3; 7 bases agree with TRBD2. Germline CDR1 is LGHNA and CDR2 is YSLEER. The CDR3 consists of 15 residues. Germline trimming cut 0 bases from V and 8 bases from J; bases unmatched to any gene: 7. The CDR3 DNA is TGCGCCAGCAGCCAAGAAGGACTAGAGGTCGATGAGCAGTTCTTC. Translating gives CASSQEGLEVDEQFF.